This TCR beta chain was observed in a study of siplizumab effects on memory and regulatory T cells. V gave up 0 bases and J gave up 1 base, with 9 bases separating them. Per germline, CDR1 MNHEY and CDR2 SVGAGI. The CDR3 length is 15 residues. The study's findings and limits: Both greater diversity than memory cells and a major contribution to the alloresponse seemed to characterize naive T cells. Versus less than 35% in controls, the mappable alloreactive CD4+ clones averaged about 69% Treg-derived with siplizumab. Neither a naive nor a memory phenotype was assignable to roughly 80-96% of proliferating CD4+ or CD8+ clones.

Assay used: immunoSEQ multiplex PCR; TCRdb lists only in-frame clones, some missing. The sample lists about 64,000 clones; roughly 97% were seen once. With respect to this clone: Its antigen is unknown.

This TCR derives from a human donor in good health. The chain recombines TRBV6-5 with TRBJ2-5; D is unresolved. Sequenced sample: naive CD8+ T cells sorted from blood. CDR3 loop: CASSYSNGFQETQYF. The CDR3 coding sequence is TGTGCCAGCAGTTACTCGAACGGATTCCAAGAGACCCAGTACTTC.